The rows below give T cell receptor beta chains drawn from one sample of a study of siplizumab effects on memory and regulatory T cells. Method: immunoSEQ multiplex PCR; TCRdb's copy keeps in-frame clones and lacks some. The table includes tens of thousands of clones, about 90% detected once. The sample taken for sequencing was naive CD8+ T cells sorted from blood. Receptors originate from a human donor in good health. Both conserved end residues are part of each CDR3. Fields, in order: V gene, J gene, CDR3 protein.

TRBV11-3	TRBJ2-7	CASSGLDGGEQYF
TRBV14	TRBJ2-1	CASSYILGGPNEQFF
TRBV9	TRBJ2-1	CASSVGSDSYNEQFF
TRBV27	TRBJ1-1	CASSETGGNTEAFF
TRBV27	TRBJ2-7	CASSFGTGGSEQYF
TRBV11-1	TRBJ2-1	CASSATSGENYNEQFF
TRBV7-9	TRBJ2-3	CASSLPPRQVVTDTQYF
TRBV11-2	TRBJ2-1	CASSLSAGTNEQFF
TRBV6-5	TRBJ1-2	CASSYSLGGEVGGYTF
TRBV2	TRBJ1-3	CASSRTASSGNTIYF
TRBV27	TRBJ2-7	CASGQGLGPQYF
TRBV20-1	TRBJ1-1	CSARRGPEAFF
TRBV5-1	TRBJ1-1	CASSLVSTPSSAEAFF
TRBV6-1	TRBJ1-5	CASRGDGLNQPQHF
TRBV30	TRBJ2-7	CARGGTSSYEQYF
TRBV29-1	TRBJ1-3	CSVEDWGPTGFSGNTIYF
TRBV7-9	TRBJ1-2	CASSLIGSSGYTF
TRBV7-8	TRBJ1-1	CASSLAGGVEAFF
TRBV5-1	TRBJ2-7	CASSLGQGLSYEQYF
TRBV5-1	TRBJ1-1	CASSSGQGATREAFF
TRBV7-6	TRBJ2-1	CASSPHPGLGSNEQFF
TRBV27	TRBJ2-5	CASSMRPGLQETQYF
TRBV19	TRBJ1-5	CASSMGPWQPQHF
TRBV2	TRBJ2-7	CASRRQGETYEQYF
TRBV2	TRBJ1-3	CASSDGVGSGNTIYF
TRBV19	TRBJ2-7	CASSWGSTYEQYF
TRBV7-8	TRBJ1-3	CASSSLQSSGNTIYF
TRBV19	TRBJ1-1	CASSLGDGGRAFF